The rows below give T cell receptor beta chains drawn from one sample of a study of blood T cell repertoires in COVID-19. Clones were sequenced by immunoSEQ multiplex PCR, and TCRdb holds only the in-frame ones, with some missing. The sample shows some 240,000 clones, around 83% of them seen only once. Specimen: peripheral blood. Every receptor here comes from a woman aged 55 to 70 with active or convalescent COVID-19. Each CDR3 is given with its conserved first and last residue. Fields, in order: clone size, D gene, J gene, V gene, CDR3 DNA, CDR3 protein. D genes are given only for firm matches. Part of the rows lack a size; the others show once, few, many or a class for expanded clones.

clone_size: -; d_call: -; j_call: TRBJ1-1; v_call: TRBV27; cdr3_nt: TGTGCCAGCAGTTCCCACATGAACACTGAAGCTTTCTTT; cdr3_aa: CASSSHMNTEAFF
clone_size: few; d_call: -; j_call: TRBJ1-2; v_call: TRBV4-3; cdr3_nt: TGCGCCAGCAGCCAAGGCGGGAGAGCTAACTATGGCTACACCTTC; cdr3_aa: CASSQGGRANYGYTF
clone_size: few; d_call: -; j_call: TRBJ2-6; v_call: TRBV5-6; cdr3_nt: TGTGCCAGCAGCTTGATGTCCGGACTCTCTGGGGCCAACGTCCTGACTTTC; cdr3_aa: CASSLMSGLSGANVLTF
clone_size: -; d_call: -; j_call: TRBJ1-6; v_call: TRBV3-1/TRBV3-2; cdr3_nt: TGTGCCAGCAGCCAAGTGAATCGGGGAAATTCACCCCTCCACTTT; cdr3_aa: CASSQVNRGNSPLHF
clone_size: few; d_call: -; j_call: TRBJ1-5; v_call: TRBV7-2; cdr3_nt: TGTGCCAGCAGCTCCCATCAGGGCCAGCCCCAGCATTTT; cdr3_aa: CASSSHQGQPQHF
clone_size: -; d_call: -; j_call: TRBJ2-2; v_call: TRBV5-1; cdr3_nt: TGCGCCAGCAGCTTGGGATTCGGGACCGGGGAGCTGTTTTTT; cdr3_aa: CASSLGFGTGELFF
clone_size: -; d_call: -; j_call: TRBJ1-2; v_call: TRBV3-1/TRBV3-2; cdr3_nt: TGTGCCAGCAGCCAAGATACCACAGGGTCGGGTGGCTACACCTTC; cdr3_aa: CASSQDTTGSGGYTF
clone_size: medium-sized; d_call: -; j_call: TRBJ1-4; v_call: TRBV6-1; cdr3_nt: TGTGCCAGCAGTGACGCGGGACTGTCTTGGGAAAAACTGTTTTTT; cdr3_aa: CASSDAGLSWEKLFF
clone_size: -; d_call: TRBD2; j_call: TRBJ2-5; v_call: TRBV6-2/TRBV6-3; cdr3_nt: TGTGCCAGCAGTTACACCGGGACTAGTCGTTGGGAGACCCAGTACTTC; cdr3_aa: CASSYTGTSRWETQYF
clone_size: -; d_call: -; j_call: TRBJ2-1; v_call: TRBV2; cdr3_nt: TGTGCCAGCAGTGAATGGCTAGCGAAGAGCTCCTACAATGAGCAGTTCTTC; cdr3_aa: CASSEWLAKSSYNEQFF
clone_size: few; d_call: -; j_call: TRBJ2-7; v_call: TRBV6-2/TRBV6-3; cdr3_nt: TGTGCCAGCAGTTACGGTCTGACAGTTGCCTACGAGCAGTACTTC; cdr3_aa: CASSYGLTVAYEQYF
clone_size: few; d_call: -; j_call: TRBJ1-6; v_call: TRBV10-2; cdr3_nt: TGCGCCAGCAGGGGGGGAGGCGGGTCACCCCTCCACTTT; cdr3_aa: CASRGGGGSPLHF
clone_size: -; d_call: TRBD1; j_call: TRBJ1-2; v_call: TRBV4-3; cdr3_nt: TGCGCCAGCAGCCAAGAAGTAGGTTGGACAGGGGGCTACACCTTC; cdr3_aa: CASSQEVGWTGGYTF
clone_size: -; d_call: TRBD1; j_call: TRBJ1-5; v_call: TRBV7-9; cdr3_nt: TGTGCCAGCAGCCTAAGGGGGCGGCAGCCCCAGCATTTT; cdr3_aa: CASSLRGRQPQHF
clone_size: -; d_call: -; j_call: TRBJ1-2; v_call: TRBV5-4; cdr3_nt: TGTGCCAGCAGCTTGGCATTGGGGGCTGGTTATGGCTACACCTTC; cdr3_aa: CASSLALGAGYGYTF
clone_size: -; d_call: TRBD2; j_call: TRBJ2-5; v_call: TRBV10-3; cdr3_nt: TGTGCCATCAGTGTTGGGGCCCGGACTAGCGGACAAGAGACCCAGTACTTC; cdr3_aa: CAISVGARTSGQETQYF
clone_size: -; d_call: -; j_call: TRBJ1-2; v_call: TRBV2; cdr3_nt: TGTGCCAGGATCAATCCCTCGTCGGATGGCTACACCTTC; cdr3_aa: CARINPSSDGYTF
clone_size: -; d_call: TRBD1; j_call: TRBJ1-1; v_call: TRBV13; cdr3_nt: TGTGCCAGCAGCTACAGGGGGACGGTGAACACTGAAGCTTTCTTT; cdr3_aa: CASSYRGTVNTEAFF
clone_size: -; d_call: TRBD1; j_call: TRBJ1-5; v_call: TRBV19; cdr3_nt: TGTGGAACCGGGACAGGGAATCAGCCCCAGCATTTT; cdr3_aa: CGTGTGNQPQHF
clone_size: -; d_call: TRBD1; j_call: TRBJ2-7; v_call: TRBV5-1; cdr3_nt: TGCGCCAGCAGCTTGGCCAGGGACAGGGTCTCCTACGAGCAGTACTTC; cdr3_aa: CASSLARDRVSYEQYF
clone_size: -; d_call: -; j_call: TRBJ2-2; v_call: TRBV5-1; cdr3_nt: TGCGCCAGCAGCCGGGTGGCAGGGGACACCGGGGAGCTGTTTTTT; cdr3_aa: CASSRVAGDTGELFF
clone_size: -; d_call: -; j_call: TRBJ1-1; v_call: TRBV25-1; cdr3_nt: TGTGCCAGCAGTGACTGGGGAGTCGCTGAAGCTTTCTTT; cdr3_aa: CASSDWGVAEAFF
clone_size: -; d_call: TRBD1; j_call: TRBJ2-7; v_call: TRBV5-1; cdr3_nt: TGCGCCAGCGAACCGGGACAGGGGGTCTACGAGCAGTACTTC; cdr3_aa: CASEPGQGVYEQYF
clone_size: -; d_call: TRBD1; j_call: TRBJ2-3; v_call: TRBV5-1; cdr3_nt: TGCGCCAGCAGCTTGGACGCGACAGGGGGCACAGATACGCAGTATTTT; cdr3_aa: CASSLDATGGTDTQYF
clone_size: -; d_call: -; j_call: TRBJ2-1; v_call: TRBV7-6; cdr3_nt: TGTGCCAGCAGCACGAGCAGGCAAAATGAGCAGTTCTTC; cdr3_aa: CASSTSRQNEQFF
clone_size: -; d_call: TRBD2; j_call: TRBJ2-7; v_call: TRBV3-1/TRBV3-2; cdr3_nt: TGTGCCAGCAGCCAATCGGCTAGCGGGGGGCAGGGGCAGTACTTC; cdr3_aa: CASSQSASGGQGQYF
clone_size: -; d_call: -; j_call: TRBJ1-2; v_call: TRBV19; cdr3_nt: TGTGCCAGTAAGGACGGACAGTACATAGCTAACTATGGCTACACCTTC; cdr3_aa: CASKDGQYIANYGYTF
clone_size: -; d_call: TRBD1; j_call: TRBJ2-7; v_call: TRBV6-5; cdr3_nt: TGTGCCAGCAGACGGGACAGGGGAAGCGAGCAGTACTTC; cdr3_aa: CASRRDRGSEQYF
clone_size: -; d_call: TRBD2; j_call: TRBJ2-1; v_call: TRBV20-1; cdr3_nt: TGCAGTGCTAAGGCGGGGGGTGAGCAGTTCTTC; cdr3_aa: CSAKAGGEQFF
clone_size: -; d_call: -; j_call: TRBJ1-6; v_call: TRBV5-5; cdr3_nt: TGTGCCAGCAGCTTGGGTCAAAATTCACCCCTCCACTTT; cdr3_aa: CASSLGQNSPLHF
clone_size: -; d_call: -; j_call: TRBJ2-3; v_call: TRBV5-1; cdr3_nt: TGCGCCAGCTCGCCGCAGGGCCCTGGGGACACAGATACGCAGTATTTT; cdr3_aa: CASSPQGPGDTDTQYF
clone_size: -; d_call: -; j_call: TRBJ1-2; v_call: TRBV15; cdr3_nt: TGTGCCACCAGCAGAGATCTTGGGGGAGGAGGCTACACCTTC; cdr3_aa: CATSRDLGGGGYTF
clone_size: -; d_call: TRBD1; j_call: TRBJ1-2; v_call: TRBV4-3; cdr3_nt: TGCGCCAGCAGCCAAGAAGAGGGACAGGCCGGATATGGCTACACCTTC; cdr3_aa: CASSQEEGQAGYGYTF
clone_size: -; d_call: -; j_call: TRBJ1-1; v_call: TRBV18; cdr3_nt: TGTGCCAGCACCTCCCAAAGGAGCGCTGAAGCTTTCTTT; cdr3_aa: CASTSQRSAEAFF
clone_size: -; d_call: -; j_call: TRBJ2-7; v_call: TRBV6-5; cdr3_nt: TGTGCCGCACAGGGAGACATGACCTACGAGCAGTACTTC; cdr3_aa: CAAQGDMTYEQYF
clone_size: -; d_call: TRBD1; j_call: TRBJ1-4; v_call: TRBV6-2/TRBV6-3; cdr3_nt: TGTGCCAGCAGTTTCGACAGGGGAGAATATGAAAAACTGTTTTTT; cdr3_aa: CASSFDRGEYEKLFF
clone_size: -; d_call: -; j_call: TRBJ2-2; v_call: TRBV12-3/TRBV12-4; cdr3_nt: TGTGCCAGCAGTTTCTCAGGGTCCGGGGAGCTGTTTTTT; cdr3_aa: CASSFSGSGELFF
clone_size: -; d_call: TRBD1; j_call: TRBJ2-7; v_call: TRBV6-2/TRBV6-3; cdr3_nt: TGTGCCAGCAGTCGACAGGGCCACTACGAGCAGTACTTC; cdr3_aa: CASSRQGHYEQYF
clone_size: -; d_call: -; j_call: TRBJ1-1; v_call: TRBV29-1; cdr3_nt: TGCAGCGTTGCTGACAGCGGGACTGAAGCTTTCTTT; cdr3_aa: CSVADSGTEAFF
clone_size: -; d_call: -; j_call: TRBJ1-1; v_call: TRBV5-1; cdr3_nt: TGCGCCAGCAGCCTGAGTCCGGGGAGCACTGAAGCTTTCTTT; cdr3_aa: CASSLSPGSTEAFF
clone_size: -; d_call: -; j_call: TRBJ1-3; v_call: TRBV6-5; cdr3_nt: TGTGCCAGCAGTTACTCGTCCGGGGCTGGAAACACCATATATTTT; cdr3_aa: CASSYSSGAGNTIYF
clone_size: -; d_call: -; j_call: TRBJ1-1; v_call: TRBV5-1; cdr3_nt: TGCGCCAGCAGTCGCGGGGGAGCCTTGAACACTGAAGCTTTCTTT; cdr3_aa: CASSRGGALNTEAFF
clone_size: once; d_call: TRBD2; j_call: TRBJ2-3; v_call: TRBV9; cdr3_nt: TGTGCCAGCAGCGAGGGGAGGCTAGCGGGGGGGCCTGGCACAGATACGCAGTATTTT; cdr3_aa: CASSEGRLAGGPGTDTQYF
clone_size: -; d_call: TRBD1; j_call: TRBJ1-5; v_call: TRBV6-1; cdr3_nt: TGTGCCAGCAATGATAATACAGGGGGTAGCAATCAGCCCCAGCATTTT; cdr3_aa: CASNDNTGGSNQPQHF
clone_size: -; d_call: TRBD1; j_call: TRBJ2-7; v_call: TRBV7-8; cdr3_nt: TGTGCCAGCAGCTCCACACAGGGGAGCACCTACGAGCAGTACTTC; cdr3_aa: CASSSTQGSTYEQYF
clone_size: -; d_call: -; j_call: TRBJ2-3; v_call: TRBV27; cdr3_nt: TGTGCCAGCAAGGGACACCTCACAGATACGCAGTATTTT; cdr3_aa: CASKGHLTDTQYF